Below, one T cell receptor beta chain is given with its context. The antigen is undetermined. The data are from a study of blood T cells in healthy people across ages. Study observations and caveats: A strong correlation was found between TCR beta diversity and the percentage of naive T cells.

With a J-beta primer mix and a sample-barcoded 5' primer, a second PCR ran about 7 to 11 cycles. TCRdb passed the 5' RACE reads through MiXCR, listing each CDR3 protein once. Here the sample spans roughly 1,300,000 distinct CDR3 sequences, roughly 59% being singletons. Germline values: CDR1 SGHAT, CDR2 FQNNGV. The CDR3 is 16 residues long. V was trimmed by 1 base and J by 1 base, leaving 14 bases between them. Sequences were obtained from blood. This sequence joins TRBV11-2 and TRBJ2-7; D may be TRBD1 (6 bases). The source of this sequence is a young man in good health. CDR3 bases: TGTGCCAGCAGCTTAGTCCCAGGGGTGGGGTCCTACGAGCAGTACTTC. The encoded protein is CASSLVPGVGSYEQYF.